This T cell receptor (beta chain) came from a study of T cells after yellow fever vaccination (dated by TCRdb to between 2017 and 2020). Concerning the study at large: The SMART-Seq v4 Ultra Low Input RNA kit was used to prepare libraries from fractions with low cell numbers. The cohort comprised two healthy male donors, one aged 18 to 30 and one aged 30 to 40 years. To follow T-cell clones before and after primary and booster YFV17D yellow fever vaccination, bulk TCR alpha and beta repertoires were sequenced over time. Bulk PBMC replicates and cell subsets were isolated from blood drawn at multiple timepoints before and after both primary and secondary immunization.

The treatment or condition label on this specimen signifies: live attenuated yellow fever vaccine strain. At every blood-draw timepoint, two biological replicates of bulk PBMCs were collected. A standard Ficoll-Paque protocol was used to isolate PBMCs from peripheral blood. RNA was extracted with TriZol from bulk PBMCs, CD4 and CD8 fractions, and dextramer-positive and dextramer-negative fractions. On this clonotype itself: Its specific antigen is unknown. Nothing much larger sits one base from this clone, and base qualities are not available.

The germline V gene (reference sequence) supplies CDR1 SEHNR and CDR2 FQNEAQ. At the junction V is shortened by 8 bases and J by 6 bases; bases outside the gene matches: 13. There are 15 amino acids in the CDR3, from cysteine to phenylalanine inclusive. Of the read, only the CDR3 DNA is kept; its 45 bases are in frame from base 1. The full study reports these points: A small fraction of clonotypes showed up in both the CD4 and CD8 compartments, probably as a result of convergent recombination. Because the study included only a couple of donors, the extent to which the findings can be generalized is limited. The secondary T-cell response was found to be weaker but faster than the primary response, with a peak reached on day 5 rather than on day 15. After the booster, most clones that had expanded after primary vaccination were detected again (about 97% of CD4 and around 88% of CD8), suggesting broad maintenance of memory. Because abundant contaminating clonotypes from the bulk population could be contained in FACS-sorted repertoires, computational filtering was required.

Synthesis of TCR cDNA relied on 5'RACE template switching, a step that introduced a universal primer site along with unique molecular identifiers. cDNA synthesis was primed from both the TCR alpha and TCR beta constant segments. Libraries were amplified in two PCR steps, with sample barcodes and sequencing adapters added in the second step. Sequencing of libraries was done on Illumina HiSeq 2500 (2x100 bp) or NovaSeq (2x150 bp). From the authors' description of their analysis: Demultiplexing of reads and collapsing into UMI consensus sequences were performed with MIGEC, and V(D)J alignment was carried out with MiXCR. Vaccine-responding clonotypes were identified with edgeR using replicate PBMC samples, with FDR below 0.01 and a log2 fold change above 5 up to day 15 being required. Each bulk clonotype was labeled CD4 or CD8 based on which sequenced repertoire, CD4 or CD8, contained the clonotype at higher abundance. The public reads were reprocessed in TCRdb via fastp at Q25 and MiXCR, keeping in-frame beta chains. Each CDR3 protein gets just one entry, which takes the most common genes and DNA from the rows behind it. The V and J calls here are based on TCRdb, not the publication. In this sample the table shows just under 600,000 distinct CDR3 sequences, about 13% of which occur a single time. About an eighth of the sample rests with the top ten.

Recombination connected TRBV7-9 to TRBJ2-1, and TRBD2 matches 7 of the central bases. The material sequenced was PBMCs, taken on the day of the yellow fever booster vaccination. The clonotype was recovered from a young man who received the YFV17D yellow fever vaccine. Read as DNA, the sequence is TGTGCCAGCGGGACTCTACGGGAGGACCCCAATGAGCAGTTCTTC. This is translated as CASGTLREDPNEQFF.